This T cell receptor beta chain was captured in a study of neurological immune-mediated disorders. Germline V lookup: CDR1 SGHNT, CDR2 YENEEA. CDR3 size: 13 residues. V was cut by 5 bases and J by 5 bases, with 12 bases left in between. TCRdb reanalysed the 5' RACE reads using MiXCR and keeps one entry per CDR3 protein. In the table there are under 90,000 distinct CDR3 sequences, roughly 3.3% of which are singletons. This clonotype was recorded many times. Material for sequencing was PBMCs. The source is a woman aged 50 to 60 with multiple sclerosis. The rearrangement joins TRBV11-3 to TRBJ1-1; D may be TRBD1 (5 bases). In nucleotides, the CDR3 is TGTGCCAGCAGCCTAATGGGGGAGACTGAAGCTTTCTTT. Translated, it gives CASSLMGETEAFF.